One and the same sample provided the 29 T cell receptor beta chains below, sequenced in a study of blood T cell repertoires in COVID-19. The assay was immunoSEQ multiplex PCR, and TCRdb's table has in-frame clones only and misses some. This table holds 200,000 to 250,000 clones, more than 75% found once. The specimen was PBMCs or T cells enriched from blood (not recorded which). The receptors were sampled from a woman aged 45 to 65 who had recovered from COVID-19.

The chain carries TRBV18 and TRBJ2-3; 9 bases map to TRBD2. The CDR3 length is 16 residues. With 3 bases clipped from V and 8 bases from J, the junction kept 12 bases outside the gene matches. Germline V gives CDR1 KGHSH, CDR2 LQKENI. The CDR3: CASSPLSGGGTSTQYF. The CDR3 DNA reads as TGTGCCAGCTCACCTCTTAGCGGGGGTGGCACGAGTACGCAGTATTTT.

This chain uses TRBV28 with TRBJ2-5; 13 positions agree with TRBD2. Germline-derived CDR1 and CDR2 are MDHEN and SYDVKM. The CDR3 has 15 amino acids. The junction had 6 bases not matched to a gene; V was cut back by 6 bases and J by 5 bases. This chain's CDR3 is CASSTGGLAGETQYF. DNA for the CDR3: TGTGCCAGCAGCACAGGGGGACTAGCGGGGGAGACCCAGTACTTC.

The chain is built from TRBV27 and TRBJ1-4; D remains ambiguous. V was trimmed by 5 bases and J by 4 bases, leaving 8 bases between them. Germline V CDR1 and CDR2: MNHEY, SMNVEV (reference sequence). The length of the CDR3 is 13 residues. CDR3 loop: CASSDIDNEKLFF. Here the CDR3 DNA reads TGTGCCAGCAGTGATATAGATAATGAAAAACTGTTTTTT.

V gene TRBV4-1 combines with J gene TRBJ2-3; 9 nucleotides agree with TRBD2. Germline CDR1 reads MGHRA; CDR2 reads YSYEKL. V lost 3 bases to trimming and J lost 4 bases; unmatched junction nucleotides: 5. The CDR3 is made up of 15 amino acids. CDR3 coding DNA: TGCGCCAGCAGCCATCCGGGCGGGAGGGCAGATACGCAGTATTTT. This translates into CASSHPGGRADTQYF.

J is TRBJ2-1 and V is TRBV10-3; 11 bases map to TRBD2. The germline V gene encodes CDR1 ENHRY and CDR2 SYGVKD. CDR3 size: 19 residues. V gave up 5 bases and J gave up 0 bases; unmatched junction bases: 12. The CDR3 loop reads CAISTSGTSGISSYNEQFF. CDR3 nucleotide sequence: TGTGCCATCAGTACCTCCGGGACTAGCGGAATAAGCTCCTACAATGAGCAGTTCTTC.

The genes are TRBV28 and TRBJ2-7, with 13 bases that match TRBD2. CDR1 and CDR2 from the germline V gene are MDHEN and SYDVKM. The V and J ends lost 6 bases and 7 bases, in that order; junction bases with no gene match: 9. The CDR3 is 15 amino acids. This CDR3 reads CASSQTSGRSVEQYF. The CDR3 DNA sequence: TGTGCCAGCAGCCAGACTAGCGGGAGGTCCGTTGAGCAGTACTTC.

This chain joins TRBV7-2 and TRBJ2-2, with D possibly being TRBD2 (5 bases). The CDR3 is made up of 15 amino acids. Germline-derived CDR1 and CDR2 are SGHTA and FQGNSA. Trimming took off 0 bases at V and 7 bases at J, with 12 bases between the two ends. The CDR3 is CASSLAAGHIGELFF. The CDR3 DNA reads as TGTGCCAGCAGCTTAGCCGCGGGCCATATCGGGGAGCTGTTTTTT.

This chain joins TRBV24-1 and TRBJ2-1; tentatively, D is TRBD1 (5 bases). Germline loops: CDR1 KGHDR, CDR2 SFDVKD. The CDR3 is 14 amino acids. V lost 3 bases, J lost 4 bases, and 9 bases lay in between. The CDR3 here is CATSDEQDYNEQFF. The CDR3 bases are TGTGCCACCAGTGATGAACAGGATTACAATGAGCAGTTCTTC.

V and J are TRBV3-1 (or the pseudogene TRBV3-2) and TRBJ1-6, with 7 bases matching TRBD1. V shed 4 bases, J shed 11 bases, and the junction held 8 bases outside the gene matches. The CDR3 has 14 amino acids. Germline V CDR1 and CDR2: LGHDT, YNNKEL (reference sequence). The CDR3 sequence is CASSPTGDSTPLHF. The CDR3 coding sequence is TGTGCCAGCAGCCCCACAGGGGATTCTACACCCCTCCACTTT.

The CDR3 here is CASSPLAGVTEQFF. DNA for the CDR3: TGTGCCAGCAGCCCCCTAGCGGGAGTCACTGAGCAGTTCTTC. The gene calls are TRBV27 and TRBJ2-1, with 10 positions matching TRBD2. Trimming took 6 bases from V and 9 from J; bases not matched to a gene: 8. The CDR3 has 14 residues. The germline gives CDR1 MNHEY, CDR2 SMNVEV (reference sequence).

The chain carries TRBV18 and TRBJ1-2, with D possibly being TRBD1 (6 bases). Germline values: CDR1 KGHSH, CDR2 LQKENI. With 2 bases removed from V and 2 bases from J, the gap between germline ends came to 15 bases. The CDR3 has 16 residues. CDR3 residues: CASSPSQGIKNYGYTF. CDR3 sequence (DNA): TGTGCCAGCTCACCATCGCAGGGGATCAAGAACTATGGCTACACCTTC. Full variable domain (rest looked up from reference TRBV18 and TRBJ1-2): NAGVMQNPRHLVRRRGQEARLRCSPMKGHSHVYWYRQLPEEGLKFMVYLQKENIIDESGMPKERFSAEFPKEGPSILRIQQVVRGDSAAYFCASSPSQGIKNYGYTFGSGTRLTVV.

The chain links TRBV27 to TRBJ2-7, with 7 bases identical to TRBD1. V was pared by 7 bases and J by 7 bases, with 7 bases of the junction left unmatched. The CDR3 extends over 12 amino acids. CDR1 MNHEY and CDR2 SMNVEV come from the germline V gene (reference sequence). The CDR3 coding sequence is TGTGCCAGCACCACAGGGGAGCGGGAGCAGTACTTC. Protein product: CASTTGEREQYF.

This clone was recorded a few times. The chain is built from TRBV11-2 and TRBJ2-7, with D possibly being TRBD2 (6 bases). Germline V lookup: CDR1 SGHAT, CDR2 FQNNGV. V was shortened by 1 base and J by 4 bases, with 14 bases between the two germline ends. The CDR3 contains 15 residues. The CDR3: CASSLGDFSGYEQYF. Here the CDR3 DNA reads TGTGCCAGCAGCTTAGGGGACTTCAGCGGGTACGAGCAGTACTTC.

The chain carries TRBV6-5 and TRBJ2-7; 7 bases align to TRBD1. The CDR3 contains 14 residues. V shed 5 bases, J shed 4 bases, and the junction held 8 bases outside the gene matches. Germline V gene sequence: CDR1 MNHEY, CDR2 SVGAGI. The CDR3 spells CASSRGQLSYEQYF. The CDR3 nucleotides read TGTGCCAGCAGTAGGGGACAGCTAAGTTACGAGCAGTACTTC.

This chain uses TRBV5-6 with TRBJ2-7, with a tentative D call TRBD1 (5 bases). Per germline, CDR1 SGHDT and CDR2 YYEEEE. CDR3 length: 13 amino acids. V was trimmed by 3 bases and J by 2 bases, leaving 9 bases between them. The CDR3 here is CASSSRQTYEQYF. CDR3 bases: TGTGCCAGCAGCTCCCGACAGACCTACGAGCAGTACTTC.

A few counts support this clone. The V gene is TRBV12-3 or TRBV12-4, the J gene TRBJ1-2, with D perhaps matching TRBD1 (5 bases). The CDR3 is 11 amino acids. V lost 5 bases, J lost 7 bases, and 8 bases lay in between. CDR3 protein: CASSPGIGYTF. The CDR3, as DNA: TGTGCCAGCAGTCCAGGGATTGGCTACACCTTC.

The V and J genes are TRBV15 and TRBJ2-3; TRBD2 agrees at 11 bases. CDR1 LNHNV and CDR2 YYDKDF come from the germline V gene (reference sequence). This CDR3 is built from 16 residues. The junction had 3 bases not matched to a gene; V was cut back by 2 bases and J by 2 bases. In DNA form, the CDR3 reads TGTGCCACCAGCAGAAGACTAGCGGGGTTCACAGATACGCAGTATTTT. This sequence encodes CATSRRLAGFTDTQYF. The variable domain in full, with the rest retrieved from reference TRBV15 and TRBJ2-3, is DAMVIQNPRYQVTQFGKPVTLSCSQTLNHNVMYWYQQKSSQAPKLLFHYYDKDFNNEADTPDNFQSRRPNTSFCFLDIRSPGLGDTAMYLCATSRRLAGFTDTQYFGPGTRLTVL.

DNA of the CDR3: TGCGCCAGCAGCCGGGAGTTAACTAATGAAAAACTGTTTTTT. Translating it yields CASSRELTNEKLFF. The chain is built from TRBV4-3 and TRBJ1-4; unclear D gene. CDR3 length: 14 residues. V dropped 4 bases and J dropped 1 base, with 7 bases sitting between them. CDR1 is LGHNA and CDR2 is YSLEER in the germline V gene.

V is TRBV6-2 or TRBV6-3 and J is TRBJ2-7, with 7 bases identical to TRBD2. V trimming: 0 bases; J trimming: 2 bases; junction bases outside the gene matches: 7. This CDR3 is 16 amino acids long. CDR1 and CDR2 from the germline V gene are MNHEY and SVGEGT. DNA of the CDR3: TGTGCCAGCAGTTACTCCAGCGGGACCTTCCCCTACGAGCAGTACTTC. Translating it yields CASSYSSGTFPYEQYF.

The chain combines TRBV19 with TRBJ1-2; 9 bases match TRBD1. The CDR3 has 16 amino acids. Trimming took 7 bases from V and 5 from J; bases not matched to a gene: 14. Germline V gene data show CDR1 as LNHDA and CDR2 as SQIVND (reference sequence). Here the CDR3 DNA reads TGTGCCAGTAACCTCGACAGGGGGTCAATTCCGTATGGCTACACCTTC. Translating it yields CASNLDRGSIPYGYTF.

This chain links TRBV27 with TRBJ2-1; 10 positions match TRBD1. V gave up 4 bases and J gave up 7 bases; unmatched junction bases: 7. CDR1 is MNHEY, CDR2 SMNVEV, per germline (reference sequence). The CDR3 extends over 15 amino acids. CDR3 sequence reads: CASSSPGTGVNEQFF. The CDR3 DNA is TGTGCCAGCAGTTCCCCAGGGACAGGGGTAAATGAGCAGTTCTTC.

The CDR3, as DNA: TGTGCCAGCAGTTTGGGACTAGGGCCATTGGGGTTCTTC. Protein product: CASSLGLGPLGFF. The chain combines TRBV28 with TRBJ2-1; 8 nucleotides line up with TRBD2. Germline CDR1 is MDHEN and CDR2 is SYDVKM. V lost 3 bases and J lost 15; bases outside the gene matches: 10. CDR3 length: 13 residues.

A single count supports this clone. This chain links TRBV18 with TRBJ1-5; 7 nucleotides agree with TRBD1. V shed 4 bases and J 0 bases; nucleotides not matched to a gene: 3. The CDR3 totals 15 residues. Looked up from germline, CDR1 is KGHSH and CDR2 is LQKENI. Here the CDR3 DNA reads TGTGCCAGCTCACGGACAGGCAATAGCAATCAGCCCCAGCATTTT. As protein: CASSRTGNSNQPQHF.

The chain employs TRBV27 and TRBJ1-5; D unclear. CDR1 is MNHEY and CDR2 is SMNVEV in the germline V gene (reference sequence). V lost 5 bases, J lost 5 bases, and 13 bases lay in between. This CDR3 comprises 14 residues. The CDR3, as DNA: TGTGCCAGCAGTGGGCACGGGGTCGATCAGCCCCAGCATTTT. Translated, it gives CASSGHGVDQPQHF.

The chain uses TRBV7-9 and TRBJ2-5; no reliable D call. The V and J ends lost 7 bases and 3 bases respectively, with 15 bases between them. CDR1 SEHNR and CDR2 FQNEAQ come from the germline V gene (reference sequence). The CDR3 covers 14 residues. As DNA, the CDR3 is TGTGCCAGCATCGACCCCGGCGGAGAAGAGACCCAGTACTTC. This sequence encodes CASIDPGGEETQYF.

The chain uses TRBV11-1 and TRBJ2-1; D is uncertain. CDR1 is SGHAT and CDR2 is FQDESV in the germline V gene (reference sequence). Trimming stripped 6 bases from V and 4 bases from J, with 19 bases between. The CDR3 totals 16 residues. In nucleotides, the CDR3 is TGTGCCAGCAGTACTGACTCCTCGCGCCATTACAATGAGCAGTTCTTC. It is translated as CASSTDSSRHYNEQFF. The entire variable domain, with the rest obtained from reference TRBV11-1 and TRBJ2-1, is as follows: EAEVAQSPRYKITEKSQAVAFWCDPISGHATLYWYRQILGQGPELLVQFQDESVVDDSQLPKDRFSAERLKGVDSTLKIQPAELGDSAMYLCASSTDSSRHYNEQFFGPGTRLTVL.

V is TRBV20-1 and J is TRBJ2-7; 8 nucleotides line up with TRBD1. CDR1 DFQATT and CDR2 SNEGSKA come from the germline V gene (reference sequence). The CDR3 extends over 11 amino acids. Unmatched junction bases numbered 4, after V lost 6 bases and J lost 6 bases. The CDR3 DNA follows: TGCAGTGCGCCGACAGGGGTCGAGCAGTACTTC. Its protein product is CSAPTGVEQYF.

The chain couples TRBV7-2 to TRBJ2-1; 10 bases align to TRBD2. Germline loops: CDR1 SGHTA, CDR2 FQGNSA. The CDR3 contains 15 residues. V trimming: 1 base; J trimming: 7 bases; junction bases outside the gene matches: 4. The DNA for the CDR3 is TGTGCCAGCAGCTTAGGAGCGGGAGGGGTTAATGAGCAGTTCTTC. Its translation is CASSLGAGGVNEQFF.

This clone appeared a single time. The CDR3 region has the DNA TGCGCCAGCAGCTTGAGCGGGGCATCCAATGAGCAGTTCTTC. Encoded protein: CASSLSGASNEQFF. V gene TRBV5-1 combines with J gene TRBJ2-1; the match to TRBD2 covers 7 bases. V lost 1 base and J lost 6; bases outside the gene matches: 4. The CDR3 sequence is 14 residues long. The germline V gene has CDR1 SGHRS and CDR2 YFSETQ.